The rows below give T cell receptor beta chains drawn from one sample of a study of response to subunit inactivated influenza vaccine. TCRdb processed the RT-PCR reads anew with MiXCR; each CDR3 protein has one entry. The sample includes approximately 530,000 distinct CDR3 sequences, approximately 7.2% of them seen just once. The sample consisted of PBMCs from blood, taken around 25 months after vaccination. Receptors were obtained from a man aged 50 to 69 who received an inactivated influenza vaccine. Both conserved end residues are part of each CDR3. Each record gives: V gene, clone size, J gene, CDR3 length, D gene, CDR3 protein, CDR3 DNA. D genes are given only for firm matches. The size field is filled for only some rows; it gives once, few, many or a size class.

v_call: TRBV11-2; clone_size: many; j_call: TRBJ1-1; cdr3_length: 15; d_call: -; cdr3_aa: CASSLGTGLATEAFF; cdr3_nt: TGTGCCAGCAGCTTAGGAACAGGACTGGCCACTGAAGCTTTCTTT
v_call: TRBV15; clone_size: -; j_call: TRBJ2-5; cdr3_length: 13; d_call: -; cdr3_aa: CATGRQGRETQYF; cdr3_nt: TGTGCCACGGGACGCCAGGGAAGGGAGACCCAGTACTTC
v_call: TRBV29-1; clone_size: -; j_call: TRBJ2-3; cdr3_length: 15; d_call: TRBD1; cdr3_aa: CSGAPTGGKTDTQYF; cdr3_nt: TGCAGCGGCGCCCCGACAGGGGGTAAGACAGATACGCAGTATTTT
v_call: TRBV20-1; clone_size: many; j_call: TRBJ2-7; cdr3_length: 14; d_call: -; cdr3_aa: CSARGTMGAFEQYF; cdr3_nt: TGCAGTGCTAGAGGGACAATGGGGGCGTTCGAGCAGTACTTC
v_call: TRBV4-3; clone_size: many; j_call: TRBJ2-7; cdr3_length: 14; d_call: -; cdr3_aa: CASSQDTYAYEQYF; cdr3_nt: TGCGCCAGCAGCCAAGATACGTACGCCTACGAGCAGTACTTC
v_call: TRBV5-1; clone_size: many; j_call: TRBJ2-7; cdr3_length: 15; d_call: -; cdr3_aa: CASSLDLTSSYEQYF; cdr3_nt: TGCGCCAGCAGCCTTGATTTGACTAGTTCCTACGAGCAGTACTTC
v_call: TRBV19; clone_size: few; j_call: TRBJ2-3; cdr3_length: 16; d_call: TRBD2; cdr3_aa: CASSKSGLAGDDTQYF; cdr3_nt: TGTGCCAGTAGTAAAAGCGGCCTAGCGGGAGACGATACGCAGTATTTT
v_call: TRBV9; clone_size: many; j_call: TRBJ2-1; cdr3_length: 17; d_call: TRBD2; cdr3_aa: CASSVVAGVYGYNEQFF; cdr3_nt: TGTGCCAGCAGCGTTGTAGCGGGAGTTTACGGCTACAATGAGCAGTTCTTC
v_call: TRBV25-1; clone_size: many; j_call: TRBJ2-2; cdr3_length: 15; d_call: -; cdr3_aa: CASIPPGPGTGELFF; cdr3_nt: TGTGCCAGCATCCCCCCGGGACCGGGGACCGGGGAGCTGTTTTTT
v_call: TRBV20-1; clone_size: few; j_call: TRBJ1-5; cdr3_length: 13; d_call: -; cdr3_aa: CSARRAPYQPQHF; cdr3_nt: TGCAGTGCGCGACGGGCCCCATATCAGCCCCAGCATTTT
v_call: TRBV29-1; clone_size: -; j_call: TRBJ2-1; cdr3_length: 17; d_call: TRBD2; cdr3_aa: CSACSSGGISSYNEQFF; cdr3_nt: TGCAGCGCGTGCTCTAGCGGGGGGATCAGCTCCTACAATGAGCAGTTCTTC
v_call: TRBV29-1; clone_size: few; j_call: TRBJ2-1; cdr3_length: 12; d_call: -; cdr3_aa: CSVGDGANEQFF; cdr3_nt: TGCAGCGTTGGGGACGGGGCCAATGAGCAGTTCTTC
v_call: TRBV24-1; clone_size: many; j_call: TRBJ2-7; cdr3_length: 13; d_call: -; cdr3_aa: CATSGGPPYEQYF; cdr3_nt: TGTGCCACCAGTGGGGGGCCCCCCTACGAGCAGTACTTC
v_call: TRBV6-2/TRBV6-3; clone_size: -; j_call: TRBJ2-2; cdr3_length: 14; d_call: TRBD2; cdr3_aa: CASNRGGPPGELFF; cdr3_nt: TGTGCCAGCAACCGGGGGGGCCCCCCCGGGGAGCTGTTTTTT
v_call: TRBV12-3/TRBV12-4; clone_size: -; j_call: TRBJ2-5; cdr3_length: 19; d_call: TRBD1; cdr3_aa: CASSLAPQITGGAAETQYF; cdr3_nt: TGTGCCAGCAGTTTAGCGCCCCAAATAACAGGGGGCGCGGCAGAGACCCAGTACTTC
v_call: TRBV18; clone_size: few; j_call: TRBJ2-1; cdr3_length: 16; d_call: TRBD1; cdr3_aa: CASSPLATGRGNEQFF; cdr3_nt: TGTGCCAGCTCACCACTTGCGACAGGGAGAGGCAATGAGCAGTTCTTC
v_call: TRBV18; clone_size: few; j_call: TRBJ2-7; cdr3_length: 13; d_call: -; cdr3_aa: CASSYGFTAEQYF; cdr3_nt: TGTGCCAGCTCATACGGGTTCACGGCCGAGCAGTACTTC
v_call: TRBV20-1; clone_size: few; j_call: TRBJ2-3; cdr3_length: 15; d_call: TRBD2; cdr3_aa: CSAFWRGARTDTQYF; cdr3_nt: TGCAGTGCTTTCTGGCGGGGGGCCCGCACAGATACGCAGTATTTT
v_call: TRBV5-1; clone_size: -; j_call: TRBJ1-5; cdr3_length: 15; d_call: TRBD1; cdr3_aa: CASSVGQGRNQPRYF; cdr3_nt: TGCGCCAGCAGCGTTGGACAGGGCCGCAATCAGCCCCGGTATTTT
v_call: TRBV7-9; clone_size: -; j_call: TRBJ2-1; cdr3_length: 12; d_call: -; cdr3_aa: CASSLETSAQFF; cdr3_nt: TGTGCCAGCAGCTTAGAAACGAGCGCTCAGTTCTTC
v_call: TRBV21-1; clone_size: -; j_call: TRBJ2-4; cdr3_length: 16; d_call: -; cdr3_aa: CASSKGTHKAKNIQYF; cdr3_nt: TGTGCCAGCAGCAAGGGGACTCATAAAGCCAAAAACATTCAGTACTTC
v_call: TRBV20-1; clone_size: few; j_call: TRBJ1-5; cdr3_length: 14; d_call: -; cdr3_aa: CSARYGGYNQPQHF; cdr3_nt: TGCAGTGCTAGATATGGCGGTTACAATCAGCCCCAGCATTTT
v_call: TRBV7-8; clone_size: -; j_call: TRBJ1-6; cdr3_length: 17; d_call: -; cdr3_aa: CASSFARGGNNNSPLHF; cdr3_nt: TGTGCCAGCAGCTTTGCTAGAGGGGGGAATAATAATTCACCCCTCCACTTT
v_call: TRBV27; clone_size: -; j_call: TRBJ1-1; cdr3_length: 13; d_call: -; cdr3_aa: CASRRQARAEAFF; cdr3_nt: TGTGCCAGCAGGCGACAGGCCAGAGCTGAAGCTTTCTTT
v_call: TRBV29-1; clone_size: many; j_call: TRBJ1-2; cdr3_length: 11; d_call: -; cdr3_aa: CSTSGTSGYTF; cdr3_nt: TGCAGCACGTCAGGGACTAGCGGCTACACCTTC
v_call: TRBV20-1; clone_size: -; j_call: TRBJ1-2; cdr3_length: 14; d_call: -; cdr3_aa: CSALRPPSDYGYTF; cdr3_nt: TGCAGTGCCCTTAGACCGCCATCGGACTATGGCTACACCTTC
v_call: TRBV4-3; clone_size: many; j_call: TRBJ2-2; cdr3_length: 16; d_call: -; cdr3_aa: CASSQELAKGTGELFF; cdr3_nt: TGCGCCAGCAGCCAAGAACTTGCAAAGGGAACCGGGGAGCTGTTTTTT
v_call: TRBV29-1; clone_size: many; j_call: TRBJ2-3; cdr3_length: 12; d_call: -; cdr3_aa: CSVESAGNTQYF; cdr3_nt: TGCAGCGTTGAATCGGCGGGAAATACGCAGTATTTT
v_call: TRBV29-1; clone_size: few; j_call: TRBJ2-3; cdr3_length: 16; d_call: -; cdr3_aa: CSVAGGGGRYTDTQYF; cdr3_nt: TGCAGCGTTGCGGGTGGAGGGGGCCGTTACACAGATACGCAGTATTTT
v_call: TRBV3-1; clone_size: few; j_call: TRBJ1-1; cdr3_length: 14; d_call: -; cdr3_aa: CASSQIGASTEAFF; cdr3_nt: TGTGCCAGCAGCCAAATAGGGGCGAGCACTGAAGCTTTCTTT
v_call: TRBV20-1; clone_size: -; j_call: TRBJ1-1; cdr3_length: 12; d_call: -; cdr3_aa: CSASQIGTEAFF; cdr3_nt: TGCAGTGCTAGTCAGATCGGGACTGAAGCTTTCTTT
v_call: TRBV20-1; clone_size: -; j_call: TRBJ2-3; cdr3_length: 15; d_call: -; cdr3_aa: CSASAPPYSTDTQYF; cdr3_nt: TGCAGTGCTAGCGCGCCCCCCTATAGCACAGATACGCAGTATTTT
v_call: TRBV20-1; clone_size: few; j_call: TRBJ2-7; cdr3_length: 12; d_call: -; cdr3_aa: CSASGEVYEQYF; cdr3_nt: TGCAGTGCTAGCGGGGAGGTCTACGAGCAGTACTTC